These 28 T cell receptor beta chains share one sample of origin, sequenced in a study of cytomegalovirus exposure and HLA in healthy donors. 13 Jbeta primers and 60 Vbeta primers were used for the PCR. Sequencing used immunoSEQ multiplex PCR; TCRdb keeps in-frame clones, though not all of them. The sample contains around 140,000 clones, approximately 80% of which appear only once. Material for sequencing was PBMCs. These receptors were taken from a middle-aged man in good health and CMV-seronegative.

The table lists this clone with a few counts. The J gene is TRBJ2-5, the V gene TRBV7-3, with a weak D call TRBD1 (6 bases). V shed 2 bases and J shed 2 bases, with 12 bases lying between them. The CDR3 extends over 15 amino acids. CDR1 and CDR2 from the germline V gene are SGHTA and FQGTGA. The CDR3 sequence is CASSLFQGRQETQYF. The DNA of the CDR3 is TGTGCCAGCAGCTTATTTCAGGGGAGACAAGAGACCCAGTACTTC.

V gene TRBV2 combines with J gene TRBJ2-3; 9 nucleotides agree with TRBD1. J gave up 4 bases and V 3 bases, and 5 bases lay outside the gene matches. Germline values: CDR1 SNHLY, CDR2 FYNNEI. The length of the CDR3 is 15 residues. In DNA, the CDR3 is TGTGCCAGCAGTGATGAGGACAGGGGTTCAGATACGCAGTATTTT. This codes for CASSDEDRGSDTQYF.

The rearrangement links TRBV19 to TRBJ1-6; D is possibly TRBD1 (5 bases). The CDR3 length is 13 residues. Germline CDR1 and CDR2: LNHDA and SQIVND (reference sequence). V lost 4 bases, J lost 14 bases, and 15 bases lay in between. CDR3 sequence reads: CASSRQIMFTLHF. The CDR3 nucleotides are TGTGCCAGTAGTAGACAGATAATGTTCACCCTCCACTTT. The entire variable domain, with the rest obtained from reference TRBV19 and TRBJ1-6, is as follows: DGGITQSPKYLFRKEGQNVTLSCEQNLNHDAMYWYRQDPGQGLRLIYYSQIVNDFQKGDIAEGYSVSREKKESFPLTVTSAQKNPTAFYLCASSRQIMFTLHFGNGTRLTVT.

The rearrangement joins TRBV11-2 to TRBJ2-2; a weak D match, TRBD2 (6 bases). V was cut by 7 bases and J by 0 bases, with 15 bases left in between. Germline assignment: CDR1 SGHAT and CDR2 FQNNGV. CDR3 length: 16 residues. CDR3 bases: TGTGCCAGCACCTCGAAGGGCGGGGCGAACACCGGGGAGCTGTTTTTT. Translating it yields CASTSKGGANTGELFF.

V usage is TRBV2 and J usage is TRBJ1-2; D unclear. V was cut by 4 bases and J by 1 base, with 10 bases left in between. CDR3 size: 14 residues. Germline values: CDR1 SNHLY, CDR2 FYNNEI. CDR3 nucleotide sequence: TGTGCCAGCAGTGTTAACAGCTTTAACTATGGCTACACCTTC. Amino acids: CASSVNSFNYGYTF.

CDR3 region: CASSKQGIPETQYF. As DNA, the CDR3 is TGCGCCAGCAGCAAACAGGGCATACCGGAGACCCAGTACTTC. The chain has TRBV5-1 and TRBJ2-5; possible D gene TRBD1, 6 bases. The germline CDR1 and CDR2 sequences are SGHRS and YFSETQ. This CDR3 is built from 14 residues. V shed 4 bases and J shed 5 bases, with 15 bases lying between them.

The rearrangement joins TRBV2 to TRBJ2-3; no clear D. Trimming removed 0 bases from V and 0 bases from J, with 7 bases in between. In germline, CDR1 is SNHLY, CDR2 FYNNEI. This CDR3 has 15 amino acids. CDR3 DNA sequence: TGTGCCAGCAGTGAAGCCCTCGTGAGCACAGATACGCAGTATTTT. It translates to CASSEALVSTDTQYF.

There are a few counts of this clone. This chain's CDR3 is CASRIPTGNTEAFF. The DNA for the CDR3 is TGTGCCAGTAGGATCCCGACAGGGAACACTGAAGCTTTCTTT. The chain couples TRBV19 to TRBJ1-1, with D perhaps TRBD1 (6 bases). The germline V gene has CDR1 LNHDA and CDR2 SQIVND (reference sequence). Trimming stripped 6 bases from V and 1 base from J, with 12 bases between. The length of the CDR3 is 14 residues. The full variable domain, completed using reference TRBV19 and TRBJ1-1, is DGGITQSPKYLFRKEGQNVTLSCEQNLNHDAMYWYRQDPGQGLRLIYYSQIVNDFQKGDIAEGYSVSREKKESFPLTVTSAQKNPTAFYLCASRIPTGNTEAFFGQGTRLTVV.

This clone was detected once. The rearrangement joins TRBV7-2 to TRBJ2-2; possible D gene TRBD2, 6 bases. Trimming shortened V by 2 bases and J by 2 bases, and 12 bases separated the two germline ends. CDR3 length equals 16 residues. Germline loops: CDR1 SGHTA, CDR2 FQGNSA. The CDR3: CASSLNGGSNTGELFF. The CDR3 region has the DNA TGTGCCAGCAGCTTAAATGGGGGGTCTAACACCGGGGAGCTGTTTTTT. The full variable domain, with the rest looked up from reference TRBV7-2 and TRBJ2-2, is GAGVSQSPSNKVTEKGKDVELRCDPISGHTALYWYRQSLGQGLEFLIYFQGNSAPDKSGLPSDRFSAERTGGSVSTLTIQRTQQEDSAVYLCASSLNGGSNTGELFFGEGSRLTVL.

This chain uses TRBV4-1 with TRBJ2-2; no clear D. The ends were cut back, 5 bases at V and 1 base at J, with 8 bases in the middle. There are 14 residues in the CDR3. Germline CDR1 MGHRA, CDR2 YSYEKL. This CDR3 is CASSYSGNTGELFF. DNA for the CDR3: TGCGCCAGCAGCTACTCGGGGAACACCGGGGAGCTGTTTTTT.

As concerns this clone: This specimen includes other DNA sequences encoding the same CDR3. In DNA form, the CDR3 reads TGTGCCAGCAGCTTGGGTTCCGGAGGGCCCTACGAGCAGTACTTC. Its protein is CASSLGSGGPYEQYF. The V call is TRBV5-4, the J call TRBJ2-7; TRBD2 might be the D (6 bases). CDR3 length equals 15 residues. Between the trimmed V and J ends, which lost 0 bases and 2 bases, there was a span of 12 bases. The germline V gene encodes CDR1 SGHNT and CDR2 YYREEE (reference sequence). Supplemented by reference TRBV5-4 and TRBJ2-7, the full variable domain reads ETGVTQSPTHLIKTRGQQVTLRCSSQSGHNTVSWYQQALGQGPQFIFQYYREEENGRGNFPPRFSGLQFPNYSSELNVNALELDDSALYLCASSLGSGGPYEQYFGPGTRLTVT.

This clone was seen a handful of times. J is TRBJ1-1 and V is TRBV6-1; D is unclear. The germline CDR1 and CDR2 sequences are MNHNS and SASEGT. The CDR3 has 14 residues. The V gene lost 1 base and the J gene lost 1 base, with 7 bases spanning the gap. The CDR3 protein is CASSEGAGNTEAFF. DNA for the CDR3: TGTGCCAGCAGTGAAGGGGCAGGGAACACTGAAGCTTTCTTT.

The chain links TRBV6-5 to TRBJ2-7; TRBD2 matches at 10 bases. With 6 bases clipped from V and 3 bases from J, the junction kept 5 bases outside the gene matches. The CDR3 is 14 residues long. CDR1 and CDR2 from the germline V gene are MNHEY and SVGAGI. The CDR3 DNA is TGTGCCAGCAGCACTAGCGGGGAAAACTACGAGCAGTACTTC. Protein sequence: CASSTSGENYEQYF.

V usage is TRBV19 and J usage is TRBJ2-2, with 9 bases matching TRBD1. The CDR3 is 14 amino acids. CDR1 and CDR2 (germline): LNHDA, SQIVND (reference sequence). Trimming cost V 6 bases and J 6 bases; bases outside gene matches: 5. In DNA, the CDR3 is TGTGCCAGTAGCTCCACAGGGGGCTCCGGGGAGCTGTTTTTT. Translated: CASSSTGGSGELFF.

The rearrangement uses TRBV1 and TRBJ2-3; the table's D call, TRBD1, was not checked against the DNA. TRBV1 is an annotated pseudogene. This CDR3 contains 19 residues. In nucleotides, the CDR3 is TGCACCAGCAGCCAACAGGACAGGGGCCCAGGCCCGAGGAAAGATACGCAGTATTTT. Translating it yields CTSSQQDRGPGPRKDTQYF.

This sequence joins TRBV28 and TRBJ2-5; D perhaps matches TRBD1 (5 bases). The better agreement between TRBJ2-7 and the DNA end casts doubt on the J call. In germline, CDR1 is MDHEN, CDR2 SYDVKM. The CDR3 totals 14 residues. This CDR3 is CASRAPTGTYEQYF. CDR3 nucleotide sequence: TGTGCCAGCAGAGCCCCAACAGGAACCTACGAGCAGTACTTC.

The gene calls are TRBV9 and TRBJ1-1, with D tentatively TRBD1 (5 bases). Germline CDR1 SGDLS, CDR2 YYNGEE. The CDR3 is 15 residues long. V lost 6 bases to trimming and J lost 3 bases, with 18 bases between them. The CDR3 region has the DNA TGTGCCAGCACCCTGGGGGGAGCCGGGGACACTGAAGCTTTCTTT. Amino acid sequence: CASTLGGAGDTEAFF.

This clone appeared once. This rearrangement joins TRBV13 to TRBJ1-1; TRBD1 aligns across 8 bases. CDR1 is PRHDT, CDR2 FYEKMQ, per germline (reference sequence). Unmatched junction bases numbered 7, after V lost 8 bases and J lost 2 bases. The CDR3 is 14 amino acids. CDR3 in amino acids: CASQDRAANTEAFF. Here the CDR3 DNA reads TGTGCCAGCCAGGACAGGGCGGCAAACACTGAAGCTTTCTTT.

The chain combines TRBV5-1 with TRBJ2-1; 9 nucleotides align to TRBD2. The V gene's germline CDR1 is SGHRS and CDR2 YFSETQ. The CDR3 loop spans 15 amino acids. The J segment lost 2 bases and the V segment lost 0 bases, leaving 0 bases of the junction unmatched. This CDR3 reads CASSLGGGAYNEQFF. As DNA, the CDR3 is TGCGCCAGCAGCTTGGGCGGGGGGGCCTACAATGAGCAGTTCTTC.

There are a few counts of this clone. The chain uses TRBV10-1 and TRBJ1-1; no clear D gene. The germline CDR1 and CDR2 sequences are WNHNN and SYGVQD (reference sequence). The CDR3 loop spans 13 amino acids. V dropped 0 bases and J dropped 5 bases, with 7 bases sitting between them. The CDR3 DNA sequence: TGCGCCAGCAGTGAGTCCCTAACGACTGAAGCTTTCTTT. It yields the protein CASSESLTTEAFF.

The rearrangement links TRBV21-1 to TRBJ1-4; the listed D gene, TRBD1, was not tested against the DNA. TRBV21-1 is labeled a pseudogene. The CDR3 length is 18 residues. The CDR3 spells CASSGDRGRVTTNEKLFF. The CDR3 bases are TGTGCCAGCAGCGGGGACAGGGGGCGAGTTACAACTAATGAAAAACTGTTTTTT.

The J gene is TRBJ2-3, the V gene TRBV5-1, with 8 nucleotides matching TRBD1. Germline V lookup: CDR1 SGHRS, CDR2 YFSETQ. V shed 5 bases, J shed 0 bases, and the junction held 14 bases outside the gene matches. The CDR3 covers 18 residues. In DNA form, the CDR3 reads TGCGCCAGCAGTAAACAGGGGGTCCTTGACTATAGCACAGATACGCAGTATTTT. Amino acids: CASSKQGVLDYSTDTQYF.

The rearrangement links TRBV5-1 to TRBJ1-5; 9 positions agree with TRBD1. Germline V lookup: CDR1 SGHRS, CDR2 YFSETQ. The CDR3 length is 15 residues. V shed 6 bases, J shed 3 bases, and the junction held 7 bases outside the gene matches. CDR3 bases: TGCGCCAGCAAGTTGGACAGGGGCCCCAATCAGCCCCAGCATTTT. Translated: CASKLDRGPNQPQHF.

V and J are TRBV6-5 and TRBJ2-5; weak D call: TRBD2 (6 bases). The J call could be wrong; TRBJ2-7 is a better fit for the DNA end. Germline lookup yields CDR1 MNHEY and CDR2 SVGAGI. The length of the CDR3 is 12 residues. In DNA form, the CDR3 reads TGTGCCAGCAGTTTCGGGAGCTACGAGCAGTACTTC. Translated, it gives CASSFGSYEQYF.

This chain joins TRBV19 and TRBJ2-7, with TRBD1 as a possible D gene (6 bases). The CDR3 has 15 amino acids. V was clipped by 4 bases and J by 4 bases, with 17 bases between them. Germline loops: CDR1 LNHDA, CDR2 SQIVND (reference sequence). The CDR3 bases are TGTGCCAGTAGTAGACAGGCGGCTAAGGGGTACGAGCAGTACTTC. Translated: CASSRQAAKGYEQYF. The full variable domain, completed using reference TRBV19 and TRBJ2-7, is DGGITQSPKYLFRKEGQNVTLSCEQNLNHDAMYWYRQDPGQGLRLIYYSQIVNDFQKGDIAEGYSVSREKKESFPLTVTSAQKNPTAFYLCASSRQAAKGYEQYFGPGTRLTVT.

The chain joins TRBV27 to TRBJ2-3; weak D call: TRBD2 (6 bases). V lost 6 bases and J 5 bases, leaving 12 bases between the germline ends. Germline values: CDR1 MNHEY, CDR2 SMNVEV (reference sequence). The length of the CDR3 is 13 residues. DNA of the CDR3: TGTGCCAGCAGCCCCTTGGGGGGAGATACGCAGTATTTT. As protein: CASSPLGGDTQYF.

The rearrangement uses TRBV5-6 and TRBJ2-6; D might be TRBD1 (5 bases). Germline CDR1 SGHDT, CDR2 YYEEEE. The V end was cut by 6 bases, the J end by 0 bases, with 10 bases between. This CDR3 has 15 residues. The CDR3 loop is CASTFTGSGANVLTF. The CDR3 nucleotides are TGTGCCAGCACATTCACAGGCTCTGGGGCCAACGTCCTGACTTTC.

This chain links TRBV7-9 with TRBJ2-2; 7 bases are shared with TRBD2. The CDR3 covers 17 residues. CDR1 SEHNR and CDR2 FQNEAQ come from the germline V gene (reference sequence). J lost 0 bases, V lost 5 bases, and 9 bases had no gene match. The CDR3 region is CASSQIGGISNTGELFF. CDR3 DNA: TGTGCCAGCAGCCAAATCGGGGGGATTTCGAACACCGGGGAGCTGTTTTTT.